This T cell receptor (beta chain) derives from a study of T cell responses to AZD1222 COVID-19 vaccine. Study observations and caveats: It should be noted that donors were predominantly white British and more often female, and clonal diversity was possibly underestimated.

This CDR3 is 14 amino acids long. Germline V gene sequence: CDR1 SGHRS, CDR2 YFSETQ. The V and J ends lost 0 bases and 0 bases respectively, with 7 bases between them. About this clone: What it recognizes is unknown.

The data were produced by immunoSEQ multiplex PCR, yet TCRdb's version contains in-frame clones alone and is incomplete. The sample comprises 43,000 or so clones, 90% of which are singletons, and 30% to 45% rests with the top ten. The chain has TRBV5-1 and TRBJ2-7, with unresolved D. This clonotype was sampled from an adult who received the AZD1222 COVID-19 vaccine. Sequencing used peripheral blood, obtained 28 days after the second AZD1222 dose. The CDR3 DNA follows: TGCGCCAGCAGCTTGGGACTTCGCTCCTACGAGCAGTACTTC. Its translation: CASSLGLRSYEQYF.